Listed here are 3 T cell receptor beta chains from one sample, sequenced in a study of T cell responses to AZD1222 COVID-19 vaccine. Using immunoSEQ multiplex PCR, the repertoire was profiled, and TCRdb retains in-frame clones only, with some absent. The data show approximately 50,000 clones, 70% to 80% seen once. The sample consisted of peripheral blood, taken 28 days after the second AZD1222 dose. These receptors originate from an adult who received the AZD1222 COVID-19 vaccine.

Only a few counts were recorded for this clone. The chain employs TRBV2 and TRBJ2-7; D may be TRBD1 (6 bases). The CDR3 has 14 residues. The V and J ends lost 6 bases and 0 bases respectively, with 12 bases between them. From germline, CDR1 is SNHLY and CDR2 FYNNEI. In DNA form, the CDR3 reads TGTGCCAGCAGAACAGGGATGAACTCCTACGAGCAGTACTTC. Its protein product is CASRTGMNSYEQYF.

This clone was counted between two and nine times. This chain connects TRBV12-3 or TRBV12-4 to TRBJ1-1; no reliable D call. The CDR3 is 13 amino acids. Trimming left V 5 bases short and J 0 bases short, with 7 bases between. The CDR3 spells CASSPRVNTEAFF. The CDR3 coding sequence is TGTGCCAGCAGTCCGAGGGTGAACACTGAAGCTTTCTTT.

This clone was seen once. The chain couples TRBV7-8 to TRBJ1-1; perhaps TRBD1 as D (6 bases). V dropped 5 bases and J dropped 0 bases, with 13 bases sitting between them. Looked up from germline, CDR1 is SGHVS and CDR2 is FQNEAQ. The CDR3 has 15 residues. The CDR3 region is CASSARGLMNTEAFF. CDR3 sequence (DNA): TGTGCCAGCAGCGCCAGGGGACTCATGAACACTGAAGCTTTCTTT.